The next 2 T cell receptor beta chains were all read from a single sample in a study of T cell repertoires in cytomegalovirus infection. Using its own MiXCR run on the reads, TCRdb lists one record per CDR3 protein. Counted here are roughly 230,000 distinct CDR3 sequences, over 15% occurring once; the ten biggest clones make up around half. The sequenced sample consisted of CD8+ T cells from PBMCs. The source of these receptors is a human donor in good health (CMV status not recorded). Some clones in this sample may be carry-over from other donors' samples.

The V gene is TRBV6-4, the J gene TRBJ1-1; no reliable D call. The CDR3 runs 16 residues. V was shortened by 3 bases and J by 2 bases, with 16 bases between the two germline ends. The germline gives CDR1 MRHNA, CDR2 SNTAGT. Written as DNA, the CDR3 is TGTGCCAGCAGTGAGTTTCATGGGAGCGGAAACACTGAAGCTTTCTTT. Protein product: CASSEFHGSGNTEAFF.

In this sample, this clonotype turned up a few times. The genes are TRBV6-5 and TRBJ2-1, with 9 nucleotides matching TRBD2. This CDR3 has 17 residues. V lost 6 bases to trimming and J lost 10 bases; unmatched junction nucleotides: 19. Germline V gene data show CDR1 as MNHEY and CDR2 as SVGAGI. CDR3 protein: CASSPPAASGGPREQFF. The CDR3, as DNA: TGTGCCAGCAGCCCACCCGCTGCCAGCGGGGGGCCAAGGGAGCAGTTCTTC.